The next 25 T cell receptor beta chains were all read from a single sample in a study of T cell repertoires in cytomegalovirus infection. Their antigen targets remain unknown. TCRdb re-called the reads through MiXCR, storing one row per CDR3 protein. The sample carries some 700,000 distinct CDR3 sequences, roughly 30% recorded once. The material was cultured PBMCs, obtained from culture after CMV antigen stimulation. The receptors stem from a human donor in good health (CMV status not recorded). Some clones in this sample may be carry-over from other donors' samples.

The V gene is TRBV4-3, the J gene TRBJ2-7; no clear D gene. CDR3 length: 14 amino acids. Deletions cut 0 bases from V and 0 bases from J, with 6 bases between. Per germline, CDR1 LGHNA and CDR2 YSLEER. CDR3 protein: CASSQEPLSYEQYF. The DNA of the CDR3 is TGCGCCAGCAGCCAAGAGCCCCTCTCCTACGAGCAGTACTTC.

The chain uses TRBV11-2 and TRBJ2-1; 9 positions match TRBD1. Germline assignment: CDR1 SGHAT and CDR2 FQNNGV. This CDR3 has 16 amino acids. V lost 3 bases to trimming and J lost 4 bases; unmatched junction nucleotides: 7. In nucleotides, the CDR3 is TGTGCCAGCAGCTTTCCCGGGACAGGGTCGTACAATGAGCAGTTCTTC. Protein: CASSFPGTGSYNEQFF. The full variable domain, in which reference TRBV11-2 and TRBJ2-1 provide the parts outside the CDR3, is EAGVAQSPRYKIIEKRQSVAFWCNPISGHATLYWYQQILGQGPKLLIQFQNNGVVDDSQLPKDRFSAERLKGVDSTLKIQPAKLEDSAVYLCASSFPGTGSYNEQFFGPGTRLTVL.

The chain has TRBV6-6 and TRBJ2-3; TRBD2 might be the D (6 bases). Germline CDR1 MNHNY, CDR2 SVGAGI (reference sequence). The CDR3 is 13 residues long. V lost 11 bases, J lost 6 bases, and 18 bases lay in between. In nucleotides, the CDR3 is TGTGCCGGCAAACTACGGGGGACGGATACGCAGTATTTT. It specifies CAGKLRGTDTQYF.

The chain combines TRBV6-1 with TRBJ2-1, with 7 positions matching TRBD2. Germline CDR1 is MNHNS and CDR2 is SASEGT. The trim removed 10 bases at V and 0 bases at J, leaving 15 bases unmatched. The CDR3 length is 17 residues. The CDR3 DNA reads TGTGCCACCTATCCCGGGGGAGGGCCGGGCTCCTACAATGAGCAGTTCTTC. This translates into CATYPGGGPGSYNEQFF.

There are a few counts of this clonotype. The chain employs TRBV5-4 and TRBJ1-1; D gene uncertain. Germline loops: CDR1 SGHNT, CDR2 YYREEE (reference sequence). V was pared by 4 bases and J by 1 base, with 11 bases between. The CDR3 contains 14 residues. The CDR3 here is CASSRLVGNTEAFF. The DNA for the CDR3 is TGTGCCAGCAGCCGACTGGTGGGGAACACTGAAGCTTTCTTT.

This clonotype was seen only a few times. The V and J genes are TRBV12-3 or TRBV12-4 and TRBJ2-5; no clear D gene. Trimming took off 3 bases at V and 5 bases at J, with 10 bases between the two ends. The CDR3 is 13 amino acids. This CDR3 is CASSFGVGETQYF. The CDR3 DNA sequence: TGTGCCAGCAGTTTTGGGGTTGGGGAGACCCAGTACTTC.

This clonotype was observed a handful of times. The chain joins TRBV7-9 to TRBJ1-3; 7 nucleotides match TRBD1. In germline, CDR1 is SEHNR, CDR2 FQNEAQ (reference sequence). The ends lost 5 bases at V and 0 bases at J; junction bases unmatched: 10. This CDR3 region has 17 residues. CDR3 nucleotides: TGTGCCAGCAGCACTCACAGGGGAGAGAACTCTGGAAACACCATATATTTT. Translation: CASSTHRGENSGNTIYF.

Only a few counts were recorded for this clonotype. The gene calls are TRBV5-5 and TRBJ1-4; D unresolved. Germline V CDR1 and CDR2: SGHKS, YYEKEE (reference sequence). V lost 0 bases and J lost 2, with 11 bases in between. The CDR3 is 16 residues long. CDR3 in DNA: TGTGCCAGCAGCTTGGTCCGGGGTGGGACTAATGAAAAACTGTTTTTT. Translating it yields CASSLVRGGTNEKLFF.

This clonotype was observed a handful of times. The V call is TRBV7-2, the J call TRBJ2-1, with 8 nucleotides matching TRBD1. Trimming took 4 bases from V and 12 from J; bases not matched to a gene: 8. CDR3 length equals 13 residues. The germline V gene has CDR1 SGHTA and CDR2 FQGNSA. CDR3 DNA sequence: TGTGCCAGCAGCTCTTCTGGACAGGGCGCGCAGTTCTTC. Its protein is CASSSSGQGAQFF.

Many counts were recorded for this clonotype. The CDR3 nucleotides read TGTGCCAGCAGCTTTGACAGGGGATTCTACGAGCAGTACTTC. Its translation: CASSFDRGFYEQYF. J is TRBJ2-7 and V is TRBV7-2; TRBD1 matches 8 bases. This CDR3 region has 14 residues. The junction had 4 bases not matched to a gene; V was cut back by 3 bases and J by 3 bases. CDR1 SGHTA and CDR2 FQGNSA come from the germline V gene.

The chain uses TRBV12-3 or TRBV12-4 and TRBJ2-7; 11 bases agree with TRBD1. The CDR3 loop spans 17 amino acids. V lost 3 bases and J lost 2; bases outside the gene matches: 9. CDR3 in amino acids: CASSFGGGQGDPYEQYF. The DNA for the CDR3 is TGTGCCAGCAGTTTCGGAGGGGGACAGGGGGATCCCTACGAGCAGTACTTC.

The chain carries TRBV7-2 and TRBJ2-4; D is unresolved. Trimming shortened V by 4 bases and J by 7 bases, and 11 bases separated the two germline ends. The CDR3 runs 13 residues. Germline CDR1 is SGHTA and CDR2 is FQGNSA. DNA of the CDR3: TGTGCCAGCAGCTCCGTCGTTCGGAACATTCAGTACTTC. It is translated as CASSSVVRNIQYF.

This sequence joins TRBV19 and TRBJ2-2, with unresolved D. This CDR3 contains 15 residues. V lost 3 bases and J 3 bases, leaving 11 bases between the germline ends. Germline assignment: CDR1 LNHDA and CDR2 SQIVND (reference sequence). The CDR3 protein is CASSMTAGDTGELFF. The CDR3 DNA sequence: TGTGCCAGTAGTATGACGGCTGGGGACACCGGGGAGCTGTTTTTT.

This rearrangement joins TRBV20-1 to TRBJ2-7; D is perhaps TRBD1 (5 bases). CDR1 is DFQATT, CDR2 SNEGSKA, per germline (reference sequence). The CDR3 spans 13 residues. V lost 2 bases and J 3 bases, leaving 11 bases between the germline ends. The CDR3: CSARSRQYYEQYF. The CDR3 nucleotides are TGCAGTGCTAGATCCCGACAGTACTACGAGCAGTACTTC.

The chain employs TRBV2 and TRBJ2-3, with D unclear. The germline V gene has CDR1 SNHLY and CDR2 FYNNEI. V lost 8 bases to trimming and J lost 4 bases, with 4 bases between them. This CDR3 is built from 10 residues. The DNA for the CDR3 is TGTGCCAGCCCCTCAGATACGCAGTATTTT. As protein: CASPSDTQYF. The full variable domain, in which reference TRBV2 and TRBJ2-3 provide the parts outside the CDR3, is EPEVTQTPSHQVTQMGQEVILRCVPISNHLYFYWYRQILGQKVEFLVSFYNNEISEKSEIFDDQFSVERPDGSNFTLKIRSTKLEDSAMYFCASPSDTQYFGPGTRLTVL.

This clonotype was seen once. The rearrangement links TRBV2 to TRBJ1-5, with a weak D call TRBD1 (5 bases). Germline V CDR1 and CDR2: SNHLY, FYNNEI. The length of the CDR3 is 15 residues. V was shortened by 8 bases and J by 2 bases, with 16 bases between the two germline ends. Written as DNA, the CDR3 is TGTGCCAGCCGCCAGGGAGATAGCGGCAATCAGCCCCAGCATTTT. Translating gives CASRQGDSGNQPQHF.

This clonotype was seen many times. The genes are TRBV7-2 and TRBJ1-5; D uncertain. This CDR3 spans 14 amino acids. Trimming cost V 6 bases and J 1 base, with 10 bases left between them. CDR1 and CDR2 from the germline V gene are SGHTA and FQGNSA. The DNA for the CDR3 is TGTGCCAGCAGGCCGGATATGAGCAATCAGCCCCAGCATTTT. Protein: CASRPDMSNQPQHF.

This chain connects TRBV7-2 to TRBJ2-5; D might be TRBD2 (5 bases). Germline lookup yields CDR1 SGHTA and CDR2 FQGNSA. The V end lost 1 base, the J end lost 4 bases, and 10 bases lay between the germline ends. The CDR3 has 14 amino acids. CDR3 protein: CASSLGIEGETQYF. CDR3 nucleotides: TGTGCCAGCAGCTTAGGAATTGAGGGAGAGACCCAGTACTTC.

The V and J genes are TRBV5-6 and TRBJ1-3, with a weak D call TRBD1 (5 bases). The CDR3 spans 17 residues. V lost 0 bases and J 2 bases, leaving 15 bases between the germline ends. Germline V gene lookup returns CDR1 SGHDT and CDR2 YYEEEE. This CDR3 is CASSLVAGNFAGNTIYF. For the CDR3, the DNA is TGTGCCAGCAGCTTGGTGGCAGGGAATTTTGCTGGAAACACCATATATTTT. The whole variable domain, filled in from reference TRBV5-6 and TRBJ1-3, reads DAGVTQSPTHLIKTRGQQVTLRCSPKSGHDTVSWYQQALGQGPQFIFQYYEEEERQRGNFPDRFSGHQFPNYSSELNVNALLLGDSALYLCASSLVAGNFAGNTIYFGEGSWLTVV.

CDR3 loop: CASRESGDYTF. CDR3 sequence (DNA): TGCGCCAGCAGAGAATCGGGGGACTACACCTTC. The chain has TRBV5-1 and TRBJ1-2; tentative D call: TRBD1 (5 bases). CDR3 length: 11 residues. The V gene's germline CDR1 is SGHRS and CDR2 YFSETQ. V was cut by 5 bases and J by 10 bases, with 12 bases left in between.

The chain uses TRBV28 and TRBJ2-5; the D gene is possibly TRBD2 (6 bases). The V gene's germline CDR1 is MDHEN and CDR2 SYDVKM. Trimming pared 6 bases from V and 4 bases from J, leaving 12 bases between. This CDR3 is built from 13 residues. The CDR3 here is CASRPVGGETQYF. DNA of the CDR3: TGTGCCAGCAGACCAGTGGGGGGAGAGACCCAGTACTTC.

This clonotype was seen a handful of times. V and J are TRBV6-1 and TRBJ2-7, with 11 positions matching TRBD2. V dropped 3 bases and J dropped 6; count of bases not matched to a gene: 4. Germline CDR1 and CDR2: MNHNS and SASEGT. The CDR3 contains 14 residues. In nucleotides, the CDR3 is TGTGCCAGCAGTGATTGGACTAGCGGGCTCGAGCAGTACTTC. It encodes CASSDWTSGLEQYF.

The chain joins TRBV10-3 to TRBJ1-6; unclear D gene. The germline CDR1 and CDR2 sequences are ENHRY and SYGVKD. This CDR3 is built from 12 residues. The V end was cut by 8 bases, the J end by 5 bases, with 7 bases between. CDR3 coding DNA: TGTGCCATCCGACCAGATAATTCACCCCTCCACTTT. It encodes CAIRPDNSPLHF.

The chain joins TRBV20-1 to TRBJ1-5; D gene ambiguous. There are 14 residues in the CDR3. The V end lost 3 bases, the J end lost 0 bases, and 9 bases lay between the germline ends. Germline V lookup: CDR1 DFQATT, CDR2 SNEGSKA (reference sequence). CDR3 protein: CSASSGYSNQPQHF. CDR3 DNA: TGCAGTGCTAGCTCGGGATATAGCAATCAGCCCCAGCATTTT.

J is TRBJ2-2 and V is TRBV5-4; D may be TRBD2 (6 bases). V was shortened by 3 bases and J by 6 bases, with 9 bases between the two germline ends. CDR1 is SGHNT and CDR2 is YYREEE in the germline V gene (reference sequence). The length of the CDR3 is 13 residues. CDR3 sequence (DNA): TGTGCCAGCAGCTCACTAGCCCCCGGGGAGCTGTTTTTT. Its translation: CASSSLAPGELFF.